The present entry profiles one T cell receptor (beta chain) with its context. Its antigen is not identified. This record comes from a study of shared clonotypes between healthy human individuals. Study details: In total, the donors were a couple of women and a few men aged 18 to 49. Study findings and constraints: The study found lower generation probabilities in non-shared clonotypes than in those shared by all four donors. The small donor group covered limited genetic and exposure diversity.

In the authors' workflow: From ImmunoSEQ came sequences covering only the junction and carrying no quality scores, so filtering differed. Libraries were prepared by immunoSEQ multiplex PCR; TCRdb keeps only in-frame clonotypes and omits some of them. V, J and clone size are taken as reported in that table, and D and trimming were inferred from the DNA itself. The sample has around 1.9 million clones, 90% to 95% seen once; the top ten hold roughly 1.7%. CD45RO-negative CD8 cells positively selected for CCR7 made up the naive population, which excluded terminally differentiated effector memory CD45RA+ cells. Sequencing used naive CD8+ T cells from PBMCs. This clonotype originated in a man aged 18 to 29 in good health. Some clones in this sample may be carry-over from other donors' samples.

The CDR3 region has the DNA TGTGCCAGCAGCTCAGGGGGGGGCCTCAATGAAAAACTGTTTTTT. The encoded protein is CASSSGGGLNEKLFF. J is TRBJ1-4 and V is TRBV9; TRBD1 aligns across 7 bases. This CDR3 has 15 residues. Germline-derived CDR1 and CDR2 are SGDLS and YYNGEE. Trimming removed 4 bases from V and 5 bases from J; junction bases left unmatched: 8.